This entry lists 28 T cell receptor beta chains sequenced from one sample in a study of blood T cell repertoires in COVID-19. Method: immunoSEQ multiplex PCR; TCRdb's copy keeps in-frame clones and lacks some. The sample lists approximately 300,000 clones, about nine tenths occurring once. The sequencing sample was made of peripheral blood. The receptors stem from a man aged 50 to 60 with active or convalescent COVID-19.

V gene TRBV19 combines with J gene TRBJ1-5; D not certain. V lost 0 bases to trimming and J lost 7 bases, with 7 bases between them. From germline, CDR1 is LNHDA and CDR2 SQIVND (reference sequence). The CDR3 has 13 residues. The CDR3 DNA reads TGTGCCAGTAGTATAGAGGGGAGGCAGCCCCAGCATTTT. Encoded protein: CASSIEGRQPQHF.

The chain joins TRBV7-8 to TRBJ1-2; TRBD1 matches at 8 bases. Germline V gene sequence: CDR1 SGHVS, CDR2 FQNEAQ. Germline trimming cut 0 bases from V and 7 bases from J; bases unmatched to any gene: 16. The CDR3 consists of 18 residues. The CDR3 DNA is TGTGCCAGCAGCTTAGCTAGGAGATTTCGGCAGCAGGGGGCTGGCTACACCTTC. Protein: CASSLARRFRQQGAGYTF.

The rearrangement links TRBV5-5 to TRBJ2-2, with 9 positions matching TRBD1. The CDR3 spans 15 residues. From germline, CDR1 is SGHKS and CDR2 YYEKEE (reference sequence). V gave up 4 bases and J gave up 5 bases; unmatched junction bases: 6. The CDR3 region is CASSVGQGGTGELFF. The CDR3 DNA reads TGTGCCAGCAGCGTGGGACAGGGTGGAACCGGGGAGCTGTTTTTT.

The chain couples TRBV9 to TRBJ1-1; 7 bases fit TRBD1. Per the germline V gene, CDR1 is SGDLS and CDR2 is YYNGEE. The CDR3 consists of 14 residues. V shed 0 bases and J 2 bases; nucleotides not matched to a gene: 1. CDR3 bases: TGTGCCAGCAGCGTAGAGGGGGCTAACACTGAAGCTTTCTTT. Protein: CASSVEGANTEAFF.

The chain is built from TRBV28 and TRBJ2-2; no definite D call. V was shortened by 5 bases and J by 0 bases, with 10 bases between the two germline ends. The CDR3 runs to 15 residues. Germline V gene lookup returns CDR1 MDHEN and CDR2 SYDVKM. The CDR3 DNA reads TGTGCCAGCAGTCTCCTAAGCGCGAACACCGGGGAGCTGTTTTTT. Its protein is CASSLLSANTGELFF.

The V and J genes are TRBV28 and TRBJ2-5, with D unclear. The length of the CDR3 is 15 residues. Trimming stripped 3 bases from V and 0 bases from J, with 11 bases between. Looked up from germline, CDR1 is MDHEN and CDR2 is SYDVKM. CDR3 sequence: CASSLGRPYQETQYF. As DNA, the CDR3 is TGTGCCAGCAGTTTGGGCAGGCCGTACCAAGAGACCCAGTACTTC. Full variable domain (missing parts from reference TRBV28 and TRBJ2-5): DVKVTQSSRYLVKRTGEKVFLECVQDMDHENMFWYRQDPGLGLRLIYFSYDVKMKEKGDIPEGYSVSREKKERFSLILESASTNQTSMYLCASSLGRPYQETQYFGPGTRLLVL.

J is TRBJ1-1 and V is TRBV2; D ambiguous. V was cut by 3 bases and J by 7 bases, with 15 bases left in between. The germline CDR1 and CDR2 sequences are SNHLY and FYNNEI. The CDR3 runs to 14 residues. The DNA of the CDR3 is TGTGCCAGCAGTGATCGGCCCAACAGCCTTGAAGCTTTCTTT. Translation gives CASSDRPNSLEAFF.

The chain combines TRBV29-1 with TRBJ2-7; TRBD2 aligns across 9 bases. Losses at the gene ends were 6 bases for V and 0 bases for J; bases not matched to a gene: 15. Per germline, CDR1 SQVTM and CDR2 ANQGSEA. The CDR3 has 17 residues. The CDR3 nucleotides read TGCAGCGTATCTAACGGGGTGGCTAGCGGGGTCTCCTACGAGCAGTACTTC. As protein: CSVSNGVASGVSYEQYF.

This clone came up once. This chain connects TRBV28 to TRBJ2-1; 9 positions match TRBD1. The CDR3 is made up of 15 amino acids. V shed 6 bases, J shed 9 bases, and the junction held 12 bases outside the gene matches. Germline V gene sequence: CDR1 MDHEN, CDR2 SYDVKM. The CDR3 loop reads CASSTPGQGATEQFF. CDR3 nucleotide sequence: TGTGCCAGCAGCACCCCGGGACAGGGAGCGACTGAGCAGTTCTTC.

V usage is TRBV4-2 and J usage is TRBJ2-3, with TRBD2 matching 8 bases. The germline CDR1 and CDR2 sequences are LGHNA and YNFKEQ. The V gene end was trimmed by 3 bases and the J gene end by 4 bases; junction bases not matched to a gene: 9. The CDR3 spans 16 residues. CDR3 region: CASSHSGLAGADTQYF. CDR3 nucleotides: TGTGCCAGCAGCCATTCGGGGCTAGCGGGCGCAGATACGCAGTATTTT.

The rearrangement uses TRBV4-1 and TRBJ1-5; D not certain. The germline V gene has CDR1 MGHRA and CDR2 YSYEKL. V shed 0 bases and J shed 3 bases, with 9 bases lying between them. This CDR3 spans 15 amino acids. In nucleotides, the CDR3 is TGCGCCAGCAGCCAAGATTGGAGGGACAATCAGCCCCAGCATTTT. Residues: CASSQDWRDNQPQHF.

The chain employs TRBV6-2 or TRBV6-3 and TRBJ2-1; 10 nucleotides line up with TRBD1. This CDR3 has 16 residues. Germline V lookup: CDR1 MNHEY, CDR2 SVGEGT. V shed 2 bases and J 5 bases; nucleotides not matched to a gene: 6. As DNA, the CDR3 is TGTGCCAGCAGTTACCGAGGACAGGGGGTCAACAATGAGCAGTTCTTC. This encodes CASSYRGQGVNNEQFF.

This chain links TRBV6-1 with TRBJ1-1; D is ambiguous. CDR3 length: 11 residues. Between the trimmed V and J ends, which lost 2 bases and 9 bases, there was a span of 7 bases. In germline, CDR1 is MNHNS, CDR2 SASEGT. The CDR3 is CASSEFYQAFF. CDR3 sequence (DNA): TGTGCCAGCAGTGAATTCTATCAAGCTTTCTTT.

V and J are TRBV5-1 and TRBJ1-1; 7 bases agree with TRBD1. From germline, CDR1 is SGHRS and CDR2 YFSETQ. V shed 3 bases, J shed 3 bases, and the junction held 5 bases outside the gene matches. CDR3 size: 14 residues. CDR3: CASSSQGWHTEAFF. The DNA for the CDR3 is TGCGCCAGCAGCTCACAGGGGTGGCACACTGAAGCTTTCTTT.

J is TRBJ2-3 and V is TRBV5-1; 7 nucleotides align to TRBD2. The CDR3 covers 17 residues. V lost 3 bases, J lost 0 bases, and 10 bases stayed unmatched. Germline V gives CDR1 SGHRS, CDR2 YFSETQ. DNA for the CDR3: TGCGCCAGCAGCTCTATTGGAAGCGGGACTAGCACAGATACGCAGTATTTT. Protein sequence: CASSSIGSGTSTDTQYF.

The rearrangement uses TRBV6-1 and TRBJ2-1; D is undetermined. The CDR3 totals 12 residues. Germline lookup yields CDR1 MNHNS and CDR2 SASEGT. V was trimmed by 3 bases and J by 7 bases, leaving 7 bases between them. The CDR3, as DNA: TGTGCCAGCAGTGATTGGCTTAATGAGCAGTTCTTC. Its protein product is CASSDWLNEQFF.

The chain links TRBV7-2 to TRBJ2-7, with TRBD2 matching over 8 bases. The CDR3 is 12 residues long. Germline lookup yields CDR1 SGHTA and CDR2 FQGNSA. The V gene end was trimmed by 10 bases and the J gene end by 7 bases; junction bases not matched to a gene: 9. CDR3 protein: CAIRAPGGEQYF. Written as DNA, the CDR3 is TGTGCCATCAGGGCCCCGGGGGGGGAGCAGTACTTC.

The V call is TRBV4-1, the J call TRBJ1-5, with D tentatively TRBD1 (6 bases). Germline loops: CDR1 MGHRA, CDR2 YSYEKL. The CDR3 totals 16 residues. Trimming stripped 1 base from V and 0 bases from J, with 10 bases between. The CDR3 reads CASSQVTGSSNQPQHF. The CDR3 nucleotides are TGCGCCAGCAGCCAAGTTACAGGGTCTAGCAATCAGCCCCAGCATTTT.

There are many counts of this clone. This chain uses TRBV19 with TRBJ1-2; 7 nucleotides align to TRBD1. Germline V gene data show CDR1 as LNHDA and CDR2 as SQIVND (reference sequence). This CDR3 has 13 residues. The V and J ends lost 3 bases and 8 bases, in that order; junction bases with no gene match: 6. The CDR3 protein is CASSIGTVPGYTF. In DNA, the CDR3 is TGTGCCAGTAGTATCGGGACAGTTCCCGGCTACACCTTC.

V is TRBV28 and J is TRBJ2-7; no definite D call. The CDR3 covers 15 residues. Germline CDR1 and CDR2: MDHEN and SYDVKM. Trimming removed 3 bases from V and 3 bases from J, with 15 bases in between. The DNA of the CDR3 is TGTGCCAGCAGTTTGCCGGCGTCCCAGGACTACGAGCAGTACTTC. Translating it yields CASSLPASQDYEQYF.

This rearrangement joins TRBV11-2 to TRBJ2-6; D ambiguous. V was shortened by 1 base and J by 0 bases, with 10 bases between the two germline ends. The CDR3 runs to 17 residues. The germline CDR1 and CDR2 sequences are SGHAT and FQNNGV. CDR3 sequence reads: CASSLAGGASGANVLTF. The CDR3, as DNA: TGTGCCAGCAGCTTAGCCGGTGGTGCCTCTGGGGCCAACGTCCTGACTTTC. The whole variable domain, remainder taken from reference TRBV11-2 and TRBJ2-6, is EAGVAQSPRYKIIEKRQSVAFWCNPISGHATLYWYQQILGQGPKLLIQFQNNGVVDDSQLPKDRFSAERLKGVDSTLKIQPAKLEDSAVYLCASSLAGGASGANVLTFGAGSRLTVL.

The CDR3 loop is CASRLKTANTEAFF. CDR3 nucleotide sequence: TGTGCCAGCAGGTTAAAGACAGCGAACACTGAAGCTTTCTTT. V gene TRBV6-5 combines with J gene TRBJ1-1; possibly TRBD1 for D (5 bases). V shed 6 bases and J shed 1 base, with 12 bases lying between them. Looked up from germline, CDR1 is MNHEY and CDR2 is SVGAGI. The CDR3 runs 14 residues.

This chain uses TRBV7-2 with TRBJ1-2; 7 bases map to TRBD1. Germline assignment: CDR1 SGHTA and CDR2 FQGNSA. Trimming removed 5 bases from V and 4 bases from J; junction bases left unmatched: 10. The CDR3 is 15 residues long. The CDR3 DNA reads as TGTGCCAGCAGCCCCCGGGACAGCGTCCTCTATGGCTACACCTTC. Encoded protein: CASSPRDSVLYGYTF.

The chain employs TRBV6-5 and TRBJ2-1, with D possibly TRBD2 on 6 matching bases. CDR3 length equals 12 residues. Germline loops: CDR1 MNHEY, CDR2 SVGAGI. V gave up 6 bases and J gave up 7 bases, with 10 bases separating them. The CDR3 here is CASRDSGNEQFF. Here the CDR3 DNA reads TGTGCCAGCAGAGATAGCGGAAATGAGCAGTTCTTC.

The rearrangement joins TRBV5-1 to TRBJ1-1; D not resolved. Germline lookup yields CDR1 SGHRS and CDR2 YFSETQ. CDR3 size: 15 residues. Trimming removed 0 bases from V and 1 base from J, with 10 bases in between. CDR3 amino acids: CASSLAAGGNTEAFF. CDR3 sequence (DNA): TGCGCCAGCAGCTTGGCTGCAGGTGGGAACACTGAAGCTTTCTTT.

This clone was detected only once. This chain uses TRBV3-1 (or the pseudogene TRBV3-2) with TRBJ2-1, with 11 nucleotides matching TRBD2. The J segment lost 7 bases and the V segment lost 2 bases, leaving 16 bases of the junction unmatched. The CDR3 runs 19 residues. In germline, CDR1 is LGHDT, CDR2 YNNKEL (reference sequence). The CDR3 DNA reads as TGTGCCAGCAGCCAATTAAGCGCGAAACGCGGGACTAGCGGAAATGAGCAGTTCTTC. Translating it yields CASSQLSAKRGTSGNEQFF.

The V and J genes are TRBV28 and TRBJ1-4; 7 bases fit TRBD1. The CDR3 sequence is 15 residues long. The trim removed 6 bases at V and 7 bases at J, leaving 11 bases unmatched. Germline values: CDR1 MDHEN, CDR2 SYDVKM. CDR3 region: CASRGQGEGGEKLFF. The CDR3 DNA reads TGTGCCAGCAGGGGGCAGGGGGAAGGAGGTGAAAAACTGTTTTTT.

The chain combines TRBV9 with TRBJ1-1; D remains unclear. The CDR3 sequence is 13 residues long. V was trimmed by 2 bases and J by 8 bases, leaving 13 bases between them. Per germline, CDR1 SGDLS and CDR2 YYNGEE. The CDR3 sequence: CASSVIPSVEAFF. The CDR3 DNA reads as TGTGCCAGCAGCGTTATTCCTTCCGTCGAAGCTTTCTTT. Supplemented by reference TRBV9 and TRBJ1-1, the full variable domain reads DSGVTQTPKHLITATGQRVTLRCSPRSGDLSVYWYQQSLDQGLQFLIQYYNGEERAKGNILERFSAQQFPDLHSELNLSSLELGDSALYFCASSVIPSVEAFFGQGTRLTVV.